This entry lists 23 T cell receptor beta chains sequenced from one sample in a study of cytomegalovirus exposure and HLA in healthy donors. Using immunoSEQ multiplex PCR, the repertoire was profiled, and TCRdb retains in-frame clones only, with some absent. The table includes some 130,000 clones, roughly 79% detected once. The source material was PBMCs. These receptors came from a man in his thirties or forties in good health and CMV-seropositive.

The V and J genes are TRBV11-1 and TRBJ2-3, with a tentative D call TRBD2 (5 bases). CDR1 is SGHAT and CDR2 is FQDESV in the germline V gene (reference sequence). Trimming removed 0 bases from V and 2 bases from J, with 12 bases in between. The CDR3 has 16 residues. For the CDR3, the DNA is TGTGCCAGCAGCTTAGCGCTCCCGGGAAACACAGATACGCAGTATTTT. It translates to CASSLALPGNTDTQYF.

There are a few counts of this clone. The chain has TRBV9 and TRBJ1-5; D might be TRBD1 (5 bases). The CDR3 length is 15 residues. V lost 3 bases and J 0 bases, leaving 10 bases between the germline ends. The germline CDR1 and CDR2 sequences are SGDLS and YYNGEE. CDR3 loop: CASSETDDSNQPQHF. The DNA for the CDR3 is TGTGCCAGCAGCGAGACAGACGATAGCAATCAGCCCCAGCATTTT.

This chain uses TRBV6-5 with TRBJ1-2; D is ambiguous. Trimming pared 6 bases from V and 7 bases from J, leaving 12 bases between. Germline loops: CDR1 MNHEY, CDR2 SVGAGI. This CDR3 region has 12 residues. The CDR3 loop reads CASRLGSFGYTF. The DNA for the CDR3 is TGTGCCAGCAGGTTAGGGAGTTTTGGCTACACCTTC.

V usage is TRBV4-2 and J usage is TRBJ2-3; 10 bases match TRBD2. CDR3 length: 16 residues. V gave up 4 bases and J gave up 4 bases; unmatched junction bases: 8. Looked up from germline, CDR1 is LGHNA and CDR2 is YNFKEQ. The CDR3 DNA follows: TGTGCCAGCAGCCTAGTTCTAGCGGGAGCCGCAGATACGCAGTATTTT. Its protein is CASSLVLAGAADTQYF.

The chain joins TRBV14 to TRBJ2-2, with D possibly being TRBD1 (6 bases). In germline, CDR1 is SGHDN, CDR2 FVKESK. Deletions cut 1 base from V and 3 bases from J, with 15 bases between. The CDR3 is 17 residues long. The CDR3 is CASSQGIRGRDTGELFF. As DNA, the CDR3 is TGTGCCAGCAGCCAAGGAATCAGGGGAAGAGACACCGGGGAGCTGTTTTTT. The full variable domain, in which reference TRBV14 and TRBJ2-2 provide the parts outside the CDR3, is EAGVTQFPSHSVIEKGQTVTLRCDPISGHDNLYWYRRVMGKEIKFLLHFVKESKQDESGMPNNRFLAERTGGTYSTLKVQPAELEDSGVYFCASSQGIRGRDTGELFFGEGSRLTVL.

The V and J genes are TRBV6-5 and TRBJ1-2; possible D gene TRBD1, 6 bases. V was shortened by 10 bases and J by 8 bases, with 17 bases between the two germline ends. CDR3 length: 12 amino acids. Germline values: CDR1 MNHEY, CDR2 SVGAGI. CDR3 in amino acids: CATQGRGEGYTF. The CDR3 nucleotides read TGTGCCACCCAGGGCAGGGGTGAAGGCTACACCTTC.

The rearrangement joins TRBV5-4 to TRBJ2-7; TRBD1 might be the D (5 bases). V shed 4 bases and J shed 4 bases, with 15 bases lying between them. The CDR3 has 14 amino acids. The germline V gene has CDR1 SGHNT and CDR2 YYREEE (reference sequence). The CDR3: CASSLSLGVYEQYF. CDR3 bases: TGTGCCAGCAGCCTTTCCCTAGGGGTTTACGAGCAGTACTTC.

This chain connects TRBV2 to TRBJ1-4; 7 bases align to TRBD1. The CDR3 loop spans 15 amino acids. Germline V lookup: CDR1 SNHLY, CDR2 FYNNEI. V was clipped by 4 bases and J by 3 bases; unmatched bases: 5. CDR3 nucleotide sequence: TGTGCCAGCAGTGTAGACAGGGAGTCTAATGAAAAACTGTTTTTT. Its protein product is CASSVDRESNEKLFF.

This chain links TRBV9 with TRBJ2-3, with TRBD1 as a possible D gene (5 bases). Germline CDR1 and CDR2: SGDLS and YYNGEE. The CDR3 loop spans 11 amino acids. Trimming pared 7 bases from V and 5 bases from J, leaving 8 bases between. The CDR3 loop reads CASARGDTQYF. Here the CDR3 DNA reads TGTGCCAGCGCAAGGGGAGATACGCAGTATTTT.

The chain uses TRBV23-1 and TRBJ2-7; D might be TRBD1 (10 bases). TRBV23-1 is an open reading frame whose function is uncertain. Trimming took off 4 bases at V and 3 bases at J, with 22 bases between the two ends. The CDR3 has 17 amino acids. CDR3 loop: CASSPAGGDRGRYEQYF. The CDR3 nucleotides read TGCGCCAGCAGTCCCGCGGGGGGGGACAGGGGACGCTACGAGCAGTACTTC.

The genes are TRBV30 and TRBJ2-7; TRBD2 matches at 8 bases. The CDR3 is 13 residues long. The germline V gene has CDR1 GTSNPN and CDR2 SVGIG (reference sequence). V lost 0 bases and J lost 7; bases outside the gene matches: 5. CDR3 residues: CAWSVQIAGEQYF. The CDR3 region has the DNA TGTGCCTGGAGTGTACAAATAGCGGGGGAGCAGTACTTC.

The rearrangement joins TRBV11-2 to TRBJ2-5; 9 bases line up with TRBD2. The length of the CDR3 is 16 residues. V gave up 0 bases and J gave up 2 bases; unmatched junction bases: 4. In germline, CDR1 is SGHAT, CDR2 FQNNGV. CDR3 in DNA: TGTGCCAGCAGCTTAGATAAGACTAGCGGACAAGAGACCCAGTACTTC. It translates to CASSLDKTSGQETQYF.

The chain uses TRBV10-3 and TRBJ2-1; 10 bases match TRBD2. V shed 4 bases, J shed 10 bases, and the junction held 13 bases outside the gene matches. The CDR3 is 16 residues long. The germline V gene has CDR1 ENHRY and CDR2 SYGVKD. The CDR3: CAISAQWSGGAREQFF. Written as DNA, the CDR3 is TGTGCCATCAGTGCCCAATGGAGCGGGGGGGCCAGGGAGCAGTTCTTC.

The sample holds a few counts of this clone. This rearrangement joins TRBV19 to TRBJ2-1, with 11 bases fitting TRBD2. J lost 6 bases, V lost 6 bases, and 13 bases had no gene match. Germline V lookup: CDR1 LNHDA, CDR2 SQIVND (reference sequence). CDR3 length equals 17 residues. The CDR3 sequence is CASSPGRLAGSSNEQFF. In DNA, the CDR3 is TGTGCCAGTAGCCCTGGCCGACTAGCGGGGAGCTCCAATGAGCAGTTCTTC.

The CDR3 DNA reads as TGTGCCAGCAGTTGGGGACTAGCGGGGGGCGCCTACGAGCAGTACTTC. As protein: CASSWGLAGGAYEQYF. The chain links TRBV6-6 to TRBJ2-7; 15 bases match TRBD2. The length of the CDR3 is 16 residues. The germline CDR1 and CDR2 sequences are MNHNY and SVGAGI (reference sequence). V shed 4 bases, J shed 2 bases, and the junction held 3 bases outside the gene matches.

The CDR3 region has the DNA TGTGCCAGTAGTATAGATATAGGGGCTAGTCAGCCCCAGCATTTT. This gives the protein CASSIDIGASQPQHF. V is TRBV19 and J is TRBJ1-5; tentative D call: TRBD1 (5 bases). V dropped 0 bases and J dropped 6 bases, with 12 bases sitting between them. The CDR3 length is 15 residues. Per the germline V gene, CDR1 is LNHDA and CDR2 is SQIVND (reference sequence).

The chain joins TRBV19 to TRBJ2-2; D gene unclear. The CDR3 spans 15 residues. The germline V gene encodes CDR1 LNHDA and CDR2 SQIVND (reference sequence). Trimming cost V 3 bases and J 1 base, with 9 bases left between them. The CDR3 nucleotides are TGTGCCAGTAGTATGAAGCAGGTGAACACCGGGGAGCTGTTTTTT. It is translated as CASSMKQVNTGELFF.

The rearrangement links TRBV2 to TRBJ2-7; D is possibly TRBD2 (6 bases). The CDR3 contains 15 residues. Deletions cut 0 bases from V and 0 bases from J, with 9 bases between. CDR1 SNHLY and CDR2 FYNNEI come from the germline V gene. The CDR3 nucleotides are TGTGCCAGCAGTGAAGCGGGGACTCTCTCCTACGAGCAGTACTTC. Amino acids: CASSEAGTLSYEQYF.

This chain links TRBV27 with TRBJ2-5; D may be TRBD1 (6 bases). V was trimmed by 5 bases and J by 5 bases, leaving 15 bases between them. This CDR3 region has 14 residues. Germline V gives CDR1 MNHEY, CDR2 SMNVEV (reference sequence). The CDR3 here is CASSPLGDTETQYF. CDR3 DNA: TGTGCCAGCAGTCCACTGGGGGACACGGAGACCCAGTACTTC.

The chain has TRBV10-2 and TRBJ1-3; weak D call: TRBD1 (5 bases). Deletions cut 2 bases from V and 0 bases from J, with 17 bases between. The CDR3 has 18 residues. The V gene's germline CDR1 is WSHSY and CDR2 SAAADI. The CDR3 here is CASSEPGGGDYSGNTIYF. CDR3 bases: TGCGCCAGCAGTGAGCCTGGTGGGGGGGACTACTCTGGAAACACCATATATTTT.

The CDR3 bases are TGTGCCACCAGCAGCGGACTAGCGGAGGCCCGCACAGATACGCAGTATTTT. This sequence encodes CATSSGLAEARTDTQYF. The gene calls are TRBV15 and TRBJ2-3; 10 positions match TRBD2. The junction had 7 bases not matched to a gene; V was cut back by 3 bases and J by 1 base. The CDR3 loop spans 17 amino acids. The germline CDR1 and CDR2 sequences are LNHNV and YYDKDF (reference sequence).

CDR3 nucleotides: TGTGCCAGCAGCTCCCCGAGTGGGGCTGGTTTCCAAGAGACCCAGTACTTC. It is translated as CASSSPSGAGFQETQYF. The rearrangement joins TRBV7-8 to TRBJ2-5; D is possibly TRBD1 (5 bases). The CDR3 sequence is 17 residues long. V gave up 4 bases and J gave up 1 base, with 19 bases separating them. Germline assignment: CDR1 SGHVS and CDR2 FQNEAQ.

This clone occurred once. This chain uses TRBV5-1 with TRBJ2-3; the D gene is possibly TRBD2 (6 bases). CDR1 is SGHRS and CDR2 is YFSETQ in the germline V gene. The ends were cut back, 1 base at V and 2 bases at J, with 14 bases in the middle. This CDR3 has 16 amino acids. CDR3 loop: CASSLKYSGDTDTQYF. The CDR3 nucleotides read TGCGCCAGCAGCTTGAAGTATTCGGGGGACACAGATACGCAGTATTTT.